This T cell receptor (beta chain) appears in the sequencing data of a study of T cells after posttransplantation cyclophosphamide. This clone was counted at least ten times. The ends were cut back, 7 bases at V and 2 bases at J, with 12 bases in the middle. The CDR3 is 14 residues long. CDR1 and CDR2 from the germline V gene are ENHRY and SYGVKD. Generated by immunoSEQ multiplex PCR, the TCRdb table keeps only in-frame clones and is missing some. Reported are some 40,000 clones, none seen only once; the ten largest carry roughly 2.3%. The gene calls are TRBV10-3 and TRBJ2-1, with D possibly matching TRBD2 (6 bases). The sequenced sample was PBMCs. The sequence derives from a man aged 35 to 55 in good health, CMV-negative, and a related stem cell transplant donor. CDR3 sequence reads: CAINAGRTYNEQFF. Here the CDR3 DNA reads TGTGCCATCAACGCGGGACGGACCTACAATGAGCAGTTCTTC.